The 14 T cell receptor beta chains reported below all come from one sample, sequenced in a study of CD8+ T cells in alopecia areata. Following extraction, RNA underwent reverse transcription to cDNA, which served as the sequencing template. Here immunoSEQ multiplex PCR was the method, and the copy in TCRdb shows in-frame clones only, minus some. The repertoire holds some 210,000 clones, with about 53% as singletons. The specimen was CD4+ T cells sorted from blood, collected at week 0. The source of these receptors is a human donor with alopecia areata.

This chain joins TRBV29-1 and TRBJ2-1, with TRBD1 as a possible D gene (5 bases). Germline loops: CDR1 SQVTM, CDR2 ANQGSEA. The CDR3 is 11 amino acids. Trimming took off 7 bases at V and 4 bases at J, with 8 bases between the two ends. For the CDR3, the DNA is TGCAGCGGTACAGGATACAATGAGCAGTTCTTC. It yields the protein CSGTGYNEQFF.

The CDR3: CASSSGSSLSYNEQFF. CDR3 bases: TGTGCCAGCAGTTCCGGTAGCTCTCTCTCCTACAATGAGCAGTTCTTC. This sequence joins TRBV27 and TRBJ2-1; D ambiguous. This CDR3 is 16 amino acids long. V lost 4 bases to trimming and J lost 0 bases, with 13 bases between them. From germline, CDR1 is MNHEY and CDR2 SMNVEV (reference sequence).

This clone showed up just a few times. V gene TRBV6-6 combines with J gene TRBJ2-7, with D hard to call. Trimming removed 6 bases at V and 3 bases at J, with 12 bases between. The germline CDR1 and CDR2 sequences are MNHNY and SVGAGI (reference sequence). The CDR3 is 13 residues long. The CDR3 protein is CASSRNSYYEQYF. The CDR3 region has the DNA TGTGCCAGCAGCCGCAATTCCTACTACGAGCAGTACTTC.

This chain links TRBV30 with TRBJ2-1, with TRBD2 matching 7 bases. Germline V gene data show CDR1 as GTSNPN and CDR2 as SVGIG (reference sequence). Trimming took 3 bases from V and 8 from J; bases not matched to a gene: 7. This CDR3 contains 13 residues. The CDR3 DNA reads TGTGCCTGGAGGGGGGGGAGTCGAGATGAGCAGTTCTTC. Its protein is CAWRGGSRDEQFF.

This CDR3 reads CASSLQDYYGYTF. The CDR3, as DNA: TGCGCCAGCAGCTTACAGGATTACTATGGCTACACCTTC. This chain uses TRBV5-1 with TRBJ1-2; D perhaps matches TRBD1 (5 bases). The V gene lost 2 bases and the J gene lost 3 bases, with 8 bases spanning the gap. This CDR3 has 13 residues. CDR1 and CDR2 (germline): SGHRS, YFSETQ.

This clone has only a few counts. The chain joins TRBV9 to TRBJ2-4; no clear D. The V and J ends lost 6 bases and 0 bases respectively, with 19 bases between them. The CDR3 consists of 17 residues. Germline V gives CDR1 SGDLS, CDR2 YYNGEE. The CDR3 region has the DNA TGTGCCAGCACCCCCACCGGACGCACTGTAGCCAAAAACATTCAGTACTTC. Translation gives CASTPTGRTVAKNIQYF.

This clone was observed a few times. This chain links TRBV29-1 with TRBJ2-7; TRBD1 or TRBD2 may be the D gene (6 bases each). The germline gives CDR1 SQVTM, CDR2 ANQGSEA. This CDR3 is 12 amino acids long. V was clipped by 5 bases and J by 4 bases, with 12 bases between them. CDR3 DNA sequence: TGCAGCGTTTCAGGGGCGGGATACGAGCAGTACTTC. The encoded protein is CSVSGAGYEQYF.

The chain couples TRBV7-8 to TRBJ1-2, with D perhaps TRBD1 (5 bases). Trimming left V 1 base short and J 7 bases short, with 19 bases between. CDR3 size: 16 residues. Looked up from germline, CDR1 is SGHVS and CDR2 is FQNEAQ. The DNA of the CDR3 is TGTGCCAGCAGCTTAGGCGCCTGGGGGGAAGTTTCTGGCTACACCTTC. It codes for CASSLGAWGEVSGYTF.

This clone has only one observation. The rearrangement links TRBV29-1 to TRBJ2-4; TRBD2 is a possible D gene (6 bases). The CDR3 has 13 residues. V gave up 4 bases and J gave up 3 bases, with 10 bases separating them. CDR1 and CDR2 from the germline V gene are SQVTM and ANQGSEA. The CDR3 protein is CSVGRDGKNIQYF. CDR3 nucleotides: TGCAGCGTTGGGAGGGACGGCAAAAACATTCAGTACTTC.

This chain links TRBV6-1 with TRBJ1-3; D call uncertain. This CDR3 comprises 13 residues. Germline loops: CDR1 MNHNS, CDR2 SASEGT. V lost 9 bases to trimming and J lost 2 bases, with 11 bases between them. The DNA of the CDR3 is TGTGCCAGTTTCCGTGTGACTGGAAACACCATATATTTT. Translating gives CASFRVTGNTIYF.

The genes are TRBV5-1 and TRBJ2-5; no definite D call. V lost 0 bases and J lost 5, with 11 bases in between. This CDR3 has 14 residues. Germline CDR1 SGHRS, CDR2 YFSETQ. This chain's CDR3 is CASSLGAGGETQYF. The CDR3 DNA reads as TGCGCCAGCAGCTTGGGGGCCGGCGGCGAGACCCAGTACTTC. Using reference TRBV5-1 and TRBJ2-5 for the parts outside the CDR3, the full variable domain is KAGVTQTPRYLIKTRGQQVTLSCSPISGHRSVSWYQQTPGQGLQFLFEYFSETQRNKGNFPGRFSGRQFSNSRSEMNVSTLELGDSALYLCASSLGAGGETQYFGPGTRLLVL.

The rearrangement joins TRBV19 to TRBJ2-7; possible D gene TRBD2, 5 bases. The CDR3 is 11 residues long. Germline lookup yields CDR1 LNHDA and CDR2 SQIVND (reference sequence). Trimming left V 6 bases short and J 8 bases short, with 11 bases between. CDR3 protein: CASSGNYKQYF. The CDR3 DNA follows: TGTGCCAGTAGCGGGAATTACAAGCAGTACTTC. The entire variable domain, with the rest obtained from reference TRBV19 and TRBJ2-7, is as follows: DGGITQSPKYLFRKEGQNVTLSCEQNLNHDAMYWYRQDPGQGLRLIYYSQIVNDFQKGDIAEGYSVSREKKESFPLTVTSAQKNPTAFYLCASSGNYKQYFGPGTRLTVT.

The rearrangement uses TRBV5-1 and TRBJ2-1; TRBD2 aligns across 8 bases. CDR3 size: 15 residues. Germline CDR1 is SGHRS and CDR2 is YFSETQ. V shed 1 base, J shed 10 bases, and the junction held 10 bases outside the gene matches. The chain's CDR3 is CASSLSGGILGEQFF. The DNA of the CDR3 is TGCGCCAGCAGCTTGTCGGGAGGGATCCTTGGGGAGCAGTTCTTC. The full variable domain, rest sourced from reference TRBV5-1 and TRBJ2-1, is KAGVTQTPRYLIKTRGQQVTLSCSPISGHRSVSWYQQTPGQGLQFLFEYFSETQRNKGNFPGRFSGRQFSNSRSEMNVSTLELGDSALYLCASSLSGGILGEQFFGPGTRLTVL.

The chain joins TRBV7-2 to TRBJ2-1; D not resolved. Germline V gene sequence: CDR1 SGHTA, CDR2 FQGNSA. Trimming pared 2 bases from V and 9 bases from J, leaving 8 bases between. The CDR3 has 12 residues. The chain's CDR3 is CASSLPPLEQFF. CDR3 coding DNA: TGTGCCAGCAGCTTACCCCCGCTTGAGCAGTTCTTC. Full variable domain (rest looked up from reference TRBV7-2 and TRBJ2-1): GAGVSQSPSNKVTEKGKDVELRCDPISGHTALYWYRQSLGQGLEFLIYFQGNSAPDKSGLPSDRFSAERTGGSVSTLTIQRTQQEDSAVYLCASSLPPLEQFFGPGTRLTVL.